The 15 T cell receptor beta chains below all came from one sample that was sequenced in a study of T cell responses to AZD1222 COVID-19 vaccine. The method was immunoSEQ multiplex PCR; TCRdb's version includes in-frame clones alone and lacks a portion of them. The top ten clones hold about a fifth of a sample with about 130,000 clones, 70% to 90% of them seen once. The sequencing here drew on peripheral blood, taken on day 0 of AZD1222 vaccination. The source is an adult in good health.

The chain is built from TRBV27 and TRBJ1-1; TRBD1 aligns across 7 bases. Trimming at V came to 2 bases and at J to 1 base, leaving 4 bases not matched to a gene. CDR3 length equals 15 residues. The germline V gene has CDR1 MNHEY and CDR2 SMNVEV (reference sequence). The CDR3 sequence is CASSLGGGPNTEAFF. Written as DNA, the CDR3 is TGTGCCAGCAGTTTAGGAGGGGGCCCGAACACTGAAGCTTTCTTT.

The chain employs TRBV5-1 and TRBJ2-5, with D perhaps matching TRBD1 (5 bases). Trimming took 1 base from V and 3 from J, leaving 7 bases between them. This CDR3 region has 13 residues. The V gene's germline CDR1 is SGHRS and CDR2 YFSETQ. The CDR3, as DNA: TGCGCCAGCAGCTTGTTAGGGGAAGAGACCCAGTACTTC. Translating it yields CASSLLGEETQYF.

The CDR3 region is CASKTAYEQYF. The DNA for the CDR3 is TGTGCCAGCAAGACAGCCTACGAGCAGTACTTC. This chain uses TRBV28 with TRBJ2-7; TRBD1 is a possible D gene (5 bases). V was trimmed by 7 bases and J by 2 bases, leaving 6 bases between them. The CDR3 contains 11 residues. CDR1 MDHEN and CDR2 SYDVKM come from the germline V gene. The full variable domain, rest sourced from reference TRBV28 and TRBJ2-7, is DVKVTQSSRYLVKRTGEKVFLECVQDMDHENMFWYRQDPGLGLRLIYFSYDVKMKEKGDIPEGYSVSREKKERFSLILESASTNQTSMYLCASKTAYEQYFGPGTRLTVT.

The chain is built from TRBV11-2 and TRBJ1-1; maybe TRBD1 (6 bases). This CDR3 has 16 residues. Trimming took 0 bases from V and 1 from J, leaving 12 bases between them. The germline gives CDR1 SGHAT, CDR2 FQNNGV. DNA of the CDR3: TGTGCCAGCAGCTTAGATGGGGGGGGCTGGAACACTGAAGCTTTCTTT. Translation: CASSLDGGGWNTEAFF.

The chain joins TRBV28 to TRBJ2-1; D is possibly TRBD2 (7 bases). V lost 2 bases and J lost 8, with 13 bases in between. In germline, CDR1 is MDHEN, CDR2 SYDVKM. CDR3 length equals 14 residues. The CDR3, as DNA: TGTGCCAGCAGTTTAAGGGGGGGAGTTGATGAGCAGTTCTTC. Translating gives CASSLRGGVDEQFF.

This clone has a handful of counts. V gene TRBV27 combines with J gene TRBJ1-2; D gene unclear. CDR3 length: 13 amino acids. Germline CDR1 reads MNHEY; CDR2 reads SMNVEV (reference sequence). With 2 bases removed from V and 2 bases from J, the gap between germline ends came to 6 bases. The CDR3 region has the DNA TGTGCCAGCAGTTTAAGTCAGAACTATGGCTACACCTTC. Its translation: CASSLSQNYGYTF.

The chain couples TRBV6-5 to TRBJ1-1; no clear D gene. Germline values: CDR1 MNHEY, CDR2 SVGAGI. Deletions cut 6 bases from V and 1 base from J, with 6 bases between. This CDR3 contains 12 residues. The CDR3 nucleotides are TGTGCCAGCAGGAGGGAGAACACTGAAGCTTTCTTT. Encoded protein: CASRRENTEAFF.

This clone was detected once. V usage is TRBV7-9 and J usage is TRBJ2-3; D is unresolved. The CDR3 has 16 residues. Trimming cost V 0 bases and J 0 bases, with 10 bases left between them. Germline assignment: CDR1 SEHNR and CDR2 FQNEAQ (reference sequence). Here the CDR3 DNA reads TGTGCCAGCAGCTTAGCCCGGGTTGCTAGCACAGATACGCAGTATTTT. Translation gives CASSLARVASTDTQYF.

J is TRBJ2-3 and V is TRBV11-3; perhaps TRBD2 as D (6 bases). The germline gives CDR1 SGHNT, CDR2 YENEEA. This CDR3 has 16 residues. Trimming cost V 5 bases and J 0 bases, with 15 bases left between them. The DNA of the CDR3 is TGTGCCAGCAGCGGGGGAGGCCCTGGGAGCACAGATACGCAGTATTTT. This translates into CASSGGGPGSTDTQYF.

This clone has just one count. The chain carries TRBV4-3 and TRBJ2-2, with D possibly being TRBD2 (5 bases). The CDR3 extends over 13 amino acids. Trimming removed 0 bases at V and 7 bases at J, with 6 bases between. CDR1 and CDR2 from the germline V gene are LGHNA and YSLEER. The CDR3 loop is CASSQDAGGELFF. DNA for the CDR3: TGCGCCAGCAGCCAAGATGCGGGCGGGGAGCTGTTTTTT.

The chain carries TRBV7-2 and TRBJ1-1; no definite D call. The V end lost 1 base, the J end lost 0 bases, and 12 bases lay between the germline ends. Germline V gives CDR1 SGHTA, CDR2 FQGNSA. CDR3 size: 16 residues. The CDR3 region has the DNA TGTGCCAGCAGCTTAGAGGCCAGAGTTATGAACACTGAAGCTTTCTTT. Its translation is CASSLEARVMNTEAFF. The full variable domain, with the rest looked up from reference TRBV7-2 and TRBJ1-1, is GAGVSQSPSNKVTEKGKDVELRCDPISGHTALYWYRQSLGQGLEFLIYFQGNSAPDKSGLPSDRFSAERTGGSVSTLTIQRTQQEDSAVYLCASSLEARVMNTEAFFGQGTRLTVV.

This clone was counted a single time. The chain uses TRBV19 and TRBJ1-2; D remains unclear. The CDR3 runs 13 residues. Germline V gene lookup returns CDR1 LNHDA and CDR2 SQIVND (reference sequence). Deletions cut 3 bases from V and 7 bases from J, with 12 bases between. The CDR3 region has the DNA TGTGCCAGTAGTATCGTGGAGTATCGTGGCTACACCTTC. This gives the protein CASSIVEYRGYTF.

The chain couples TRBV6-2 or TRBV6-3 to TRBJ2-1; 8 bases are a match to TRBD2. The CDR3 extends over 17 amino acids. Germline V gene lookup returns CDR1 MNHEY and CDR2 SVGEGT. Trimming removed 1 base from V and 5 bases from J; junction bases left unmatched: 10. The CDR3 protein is CASSYLGGGTRDNEQFF. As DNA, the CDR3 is TGTGCCAGCAGTTACTTGGGCGGGGGGACGAGGGACAATGAGCAGTTCTTC.

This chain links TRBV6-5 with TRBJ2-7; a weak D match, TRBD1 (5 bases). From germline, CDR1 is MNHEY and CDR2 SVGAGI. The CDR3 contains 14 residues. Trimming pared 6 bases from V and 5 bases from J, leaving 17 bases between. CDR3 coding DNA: TGTGCCAGCAGCTTACTGGCAGGGCGCAACGAGCAGTACTTC. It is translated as CASSLLAGRNEQYF.

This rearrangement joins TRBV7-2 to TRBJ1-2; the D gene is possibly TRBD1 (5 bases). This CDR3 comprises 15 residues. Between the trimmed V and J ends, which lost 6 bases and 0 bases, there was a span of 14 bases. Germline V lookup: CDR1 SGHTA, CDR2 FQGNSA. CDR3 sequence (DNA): TGTGCCAGCAGGTTGCAGGGCACCTCTAACTATGGCTACACCTTC. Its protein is CASRLQGTSNYGYTF. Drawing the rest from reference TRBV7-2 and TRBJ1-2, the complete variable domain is GAGVSQSPSNKVTEKGKDVELRCDPISGHTALYWYRQSLGQGLEFLIYFQGNSAPDKSGLPSDRFSAERTGGSVSTLTIQRTQQEDSAVYLCASRLQGTSNYGYTFGSGTRLTVV.